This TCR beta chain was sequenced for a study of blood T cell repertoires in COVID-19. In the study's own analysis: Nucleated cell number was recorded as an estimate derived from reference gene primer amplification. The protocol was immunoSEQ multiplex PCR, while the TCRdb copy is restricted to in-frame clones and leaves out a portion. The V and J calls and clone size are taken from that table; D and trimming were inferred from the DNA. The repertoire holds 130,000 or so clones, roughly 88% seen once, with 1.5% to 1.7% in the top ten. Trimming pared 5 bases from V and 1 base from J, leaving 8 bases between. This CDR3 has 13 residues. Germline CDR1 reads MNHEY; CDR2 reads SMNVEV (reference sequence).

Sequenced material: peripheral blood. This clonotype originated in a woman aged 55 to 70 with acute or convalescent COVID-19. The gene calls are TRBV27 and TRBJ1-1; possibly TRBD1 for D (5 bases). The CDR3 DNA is TGTGCCAGCAGTCGCGGACAGAACACTGAAGCTTTCTTT. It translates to CASSRGQNTEAFF.